The 21 T cell receptor beta chains below all came from one sample that was sequenced in a study of T cell changes during pregnancy in multiple sclerosis. Sequencing used immunoSEQ multiplex PCR; TCRdb keeps in-frame clones, though not all of them. The sample yields roughly 93,000 clones, around 92% seen once. The sample consisted of peripheral blood, taken after pregnancy. The receptors were gathered from a female donor in good health, enrolled as a control in a pregnancy study.

The V gene is TRBV5-1, the J gene TRBJ2-6; D is possibly TRBD1 (5 bases). The CDR3 spans 15 residues. The germline V gene has CDR1 SGHRS and CDR2 YFSETQ. The V end lost 6 bases, the J end lost 0 bases, and 10 bases lay between the germline ends. The CDR3 sequence: CASTQDSSGANVLTF. CDR3 nucleotides: TGCGCCAGCACTCAAGACAGCTCTGGGGCCAACGTCCTGACTTTC.

The rearrangement joins TRBV5-1 to TRBJ2-3; D call uncertain. CDR1 is SGHRS, CDR2 YFSETQ, per germline. The CDR3 is 12 residues long. The ends were cut back, 4 bases at V and 3 bases at J, with 6 bases in the middle. The CDR3 nucleotides are TGCGCCAGCAGCCTTAATACAGATACGCAGTATTTT. Its translation: CASSLNTDTQYF.

The chain has TRBV6-5 and TRBJ1-2, with TRBD1 as a possible D gene (5 bases). Germline loops: CDR1 MNHEY, CDR2 SVGAGI. CDR3 length equals 14 residues. V was trimmed by 2 bases and J by 4 bases, leaving 11 bases between them. The CDR3 is CASSYEFGGYGYTF. The CDR3 DNA follows: TGTGCCAGCAGTTACGAGTTCGGGGGCTATGGCTACACCTTC.

The chain links TRBV5-1 to TRBJ2-2; possibly TRBD1 for D (5 bases). This CDR3 is built from 13 residues. V was cut by 7 bases and J by 1 base, with 8 bases left in between. Germline CDR1 is SGHRS and CDR2 is YFSETQ. CDR3 nucleotides: TGCGCCAGCTTCCAGGGGAACACCGGGGAGCTGTTTTTT. It is translated as CASFQGNTGELFF.

The chain carries TRBV9 and TRBJ2-5; TRBD2 might be the D (7 bases). Trimming removed 0 bases from V and 1 base from J, with 10 bases in between. Germline CDR1 reads SGDLS; CDR2 reads YYNGEE. This CDR3 spans 15 amino acids. CDR3 sequence reads: CASSVAGGAQETQYF. The CDR3 DNA reads TGTGCCAGCAGCGTAGCTGGGGGGGCCCAAGAGACCCAGTACTTC.

This rearrangement joins TRBV6-5 to TRBJ1-1; D might be TRBD1 (6 bases). In germline, CDR1 is MNHEY, CDR2 SVGAGI. CDR3 length: 15 residues. Trimming left V 4 bases short and J 0 bases short, with 12 bases between. CDR3 in amino acids: CASSSERQVNTEAFF. The CDR3 region has the DNA TGTGCCAGCAGTTCGGAGCGACAGGTGAACACTGAAGCTTTCTTT.

The table lists this clone with a count of one. The rearrangement uses TRBV7-9 and TRBJ2-1; TRBD2 is a possible D gene (5 bases). The CDR3 has 15 amino acids. CDR1 is SEHNR, CDR2 FQNEAQ, per germline (reference sequence). V lost 3 bases and J 0 bases, leaving 9 bases between the germline ends. DNA for the CDR3: TGTGCCAGCAGCTTTAGCGAGAGCTCCTACAATGAGCAGTTCTTC. This encodes CASSFSESSYNEQFF.

Details on this clone: This specimen includes other DNA sequences encoding the same CDR3. V and J are TRBV6-4 and TRBJ2-2; 10 nucleotides match TRBD2. The CDR3 extends over 14 amino acids. Germline-derived CDR1 and CDR2 are MRHNA and SNTAGT. With V trimmed by 4 bases and J by 4 bases, 0 bases remained unmatched. The CDR3 sequence: CASSASGGTGELFF. As DNA, the CDR3 is TGTGCCAGCAGTGCTAGCGGGGGCACCGGGGAGCTGTTTTTT.

The rearrangement links TRBV21-1 to TRBJ1-6. TRBV21-1 is a listed pseudogene. The CDR3 loop spans 15 amino acids. CDR3 sequence reads: CASNNRRVGSSPLHF. CDR3 nucleotide sequence: TGTGCCAGCAACAATAGGCGGGTTGGATCCTCACCCCTCCACTTT.

The chain carries TRBV2 and TRBJ2-2; D unclear. V lost 10 bases and J lost 6, with 12 bases in between. Germline CDR1 and CDR2: SNHLY and FYNNEI. The CDR3 contains 12 residues. The CDR3, as DNA: TGTGCCACTCTTCCCTCCTCCGGGGAGCTGTTTTTT. It yields the protein CATLPSSGELFF.

This clone was seen more than once but under ten times. CDR3 protein: CASSYRMLGGVGETQYF. The CDR3 DNA reads as TGTGCCAGCAGTTACCGGATGTTAGGGGGCGTGGGAGAGACCCAGTACTTC. The chain carries TRBV28 and TRBJ2-5, with TRBD1 matching over 7 bases. Germline values: CDR1 MDHEN, CDR2 SYDVKM. The junction had 15 bases not matched to a gene; V was cut back by 4 bases and J by 4 bases. The CDR3 covers 17 residues.

J is TRBJ2-1 and V is TRBV6-4; 12 bases agree with TRBD2. This CDR3 is 14 amino acids long. V lost 3 bases, J lost 8 bases, and 2 bases stayed unmatched. Germline V lookup: CDR1 MRHNA, CDR2 SNTAGT. CDR3 DNA: TGTGCCAGCAGTGAGACTAGCGGGAGTGATGAGCAGTTCTTC. Protein: CASSETSGSDEQFF.

The chain employs TRBV6-4 and TRBJ2-5; the match to TRBD2 covers 7 bases. The CDR3 runs to 13 residues. Germline V gene data show CDR1 as MRHNA and CDR2 as SNTAGT. The ends lost 7 bases at V and 5 bases at J; junction bases unmatched: 7. The CDR3 nucleotides are TGTGCCAGCAAAAATAGCGGGCGGGAGACCCAGTACTTC. It translates to CASKNSGRETQYF.

V is TRBV19 and J is TRBJ1-5; 11 bases align to TRBD1. The CDR3 extends over 18 amino acids. Germline values: CDR1 LNHDA, CDR2 SQIVND (reference sequence). After removal of 5 bases from V and 5 bases from J, the junction contained 14 bases not matched to a gene. The CDR3 is CASSAGRTGGSWYQPQHF. CDR3 nucleotides: TGTGCCAGTAGTGCGGGTCGGACAGGGGGCTCTTGGTATCAGCCCCAGCATTTT.

The genes are TRBV6-4 and TRBJ2-2; perhaps TRBD1 as D (5 bases). Trimming pared 6 bases from V and 1 base from J, leaving 9 bases between. Germline values: CDR1 MRHNA, CDR2 SNTAGT. This CDR3 spans 14 amino acids. CDR3 bases: TGTGCCAGCAGCCTCGGACAGAACACCGGGGAGCTGTTTTTT. It specifies CASSLGQNTGELFF.

This clone was observed a few times. This chain joins TRBV5-1 and TRBJ2-7; D unclear. The CDR3 covers 13 residues. The germline gives CDR1 SGHRS, CDR2 YFSETQ. The V gene lost 4 bases and the J gene lost 2 bases, with 10 bases spanning the gap. The CDR3 loop reads CASSLNEAYEQYF. For the CDR3, the DNA is TGCGCCAGCAGCCTGAATGAGGCCTACGAGCAGTACTTC.

The gene calls are TRBV27 and TRBJ2-7; 8 bases align to TRBD2. The trim removed 6 bases at V and 9 bases at J, leaving 13 bases unmatched. The CDR3 covers 14 residues. Germline CDR1 reads MNHEY; CDR2 reads SMNVEV (reference sequence). CDR3 protein: CASRSGTRAVWQYF. CDR3 sequence (DNA): TGTGCCAGCAGATCCGGGACTAGGGCGGTTTGGCAGTACTTC.

The chain recombines TRBV5-1 with TRBJ2-3; 14 bases fit TRBD2. This CDR3 is built from 18 residues. Germline CDR1 is SGHRS and CDR2 is YFSETQ. Trimming at V came to 4 bases and at J to 1 base, leaving 8 bases not matched to a gene. CDR3 in amino acids: CASSTGLAGDTRTDTQYF. In DNA, the CDR3 is TGCGCCAGCAGCACGGGACTAGCGGGAGATACCCGCACAGATACGCAGTATTTT.

J is TRBJ2-3 and V is TRBV13; 9 nucleotides line up with TRBD2. Germline V lookup: CDR1 PRHDT, CDR2 FYEKMQ (reference sequence). This CDR3 comprises 16 residues. With 2 bases clipped from V and 9 bases from J, the junction kept 12 bases outside the gene matches. CDR3 sequence: CASSLTASGERATQYF. As DNA, the CDR3 is TGTGCCAGCAGCTTAACGGCTAGCGGGGAGCGGGCAACGCAGTATTTT. The whole variable domain, remainder taken from reference TRBV13 and TRBJ2-3, is AAGVIQSPRHLIKEKRETATLKCYPIPRHDTVYWYQQGPGQDPQFLISFYEKMQSDKGSIPDRFSAQQFSDYHSELNMSSLELGDSALYFCASSLTASGERATQYFGPGTRLTVL.

The chain has TRBV4-1 and TRBJ1-4; 7 bases line up with TRBD1. V lost 0 bases to trimming and J lost 6 bases; unmatched junction nucleotides: 13. The CDR3 contains 18 residues. Germline lookup yields CDR1 MGHRA and CDR2 YSYEKL. The CDR3 nucleotides read TGCGCCAGCAGCCAAGATCCGGAGGCAGGGGGGTGGGATGAAAAACTGTTTTTT. This gives the protein CASSQDPEAGGWDEKLFF.

The rearrangement uses TRBV10-3 and TRBJ1-1, with 7 bases matching TRBD1. Germline trimming cut 10 bases from V and 4 bases from J; bases unmatched to any gene: 9. Per the germline V gene, CDR1 is ENHRY and CDR2 is SYGVKD. CDR3 length: 13 amino acids. The CDR3 sequence is CATEGAVGTEAFF. The CDR3 nucleotides read TGTGCCACCGAGGGGGCGGTGGGCACTGAAGCTTTCTTT.